This T cell receptor beta chain was recovered during a study of T cells in Graves' hyperthyroidism and ophthalmopathy. General study points: With a median lead of roughly 6.2 months before onset, the model predicted ophthalmopathy.

The CDR3 contains 14 residues. Germline lookup yields CDR1 MDHEN and CDR2 SYDVKM. Trimming left V 5 bases short and J 5 bases short, with 12 bases between. Concerning this clonotype: No antigen is known for it.

Amplified regions were TCR beta CDR3 sequences from RNA transcripts. When the TCR CDR3 underwent first-round RT-PCR, the HTBI primer set was used. From the multiplex PCR reads, TCRdb called clonotypes with MiXCR, one entry per CDR3 protein. Of about 530,000 distinct CDR3 sequences listed, 17% are singletons. The genes are TRBV28 and TRBJ1-4; no clear D gene. This sequence originates from a woman aged 18 to 35 with Graves' ophthalmopathy. Source material: blood. The CDR3, as DNA: TGTGCCAGCAGTCAAGACGGGAGAAATGAAAAACTGTTTTTT. Encoded protein: CASSQDGRNEKLFF.